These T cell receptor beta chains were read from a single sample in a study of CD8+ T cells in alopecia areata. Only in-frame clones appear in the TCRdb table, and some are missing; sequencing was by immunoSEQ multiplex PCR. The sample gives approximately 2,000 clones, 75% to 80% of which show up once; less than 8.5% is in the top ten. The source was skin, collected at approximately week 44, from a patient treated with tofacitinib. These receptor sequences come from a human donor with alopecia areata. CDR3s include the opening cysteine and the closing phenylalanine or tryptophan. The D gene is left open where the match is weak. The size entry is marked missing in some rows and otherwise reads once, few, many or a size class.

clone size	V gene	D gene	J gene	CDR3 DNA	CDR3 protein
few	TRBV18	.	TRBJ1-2	TGTGCCAGCTCACCACTTCCTTCGGAGGGCTACACCTTC	CASSPLPSEGYTF
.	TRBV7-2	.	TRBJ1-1	TGTGCCAGCAGCCAGGGTATTCGGGCTTTCTTT	CASSQGIRAFF
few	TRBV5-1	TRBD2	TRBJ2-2	TGCGCCAGCAGCGACCGAACGGGGGGGACGAACACCGGGGAGCTGTTTTTT	CASSDRTGGTNTGELFF
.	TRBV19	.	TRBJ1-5	TGTGCCAGTAGTCTCCTGGTAAGGGATCAGCCCCAGCATTTT	CASSLLVRDQPQHF
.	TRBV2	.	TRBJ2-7	TGTGCCAGCAGCGCCGGGCTGAACTCCTACGAGCAGTACTTC	CASSAGLNSYEQYF
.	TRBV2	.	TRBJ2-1	TGTGCCAGCAACACACAGGGAAAGGATGAGCAGTTCTTC	CASNTQGKDEQFF
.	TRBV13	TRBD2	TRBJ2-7	TGTGCCAGCAGCTTAGGCCTCGGGGGGGTCTCCTACGAGCAGTACTTC	CASSLGLGGVSYEQYF
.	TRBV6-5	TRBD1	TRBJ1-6	TGTGCCAGCAGTGTTACCGGGACAGGCGATTCACCCCTCCACTTT	CASSVTGTGDSPLHF
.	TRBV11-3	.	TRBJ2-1	TGTGCCAGCAGCTTAGCGGGCGGGTGGGCCAAGGGTTCCAATGAGCAGTTCTTC	CASSLAGGWAKGSNEQFF
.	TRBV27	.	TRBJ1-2	TGTGCCAGCAGTGGGGGGGACGGCGTGGGCTACACCTTC	CASSGGDGVGYTF
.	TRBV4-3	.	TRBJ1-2	TGCGCCAGCAGCCAAGATTCGGGCAGCTCCTATGGCTACACCTTC	CASSQDSGSSYGYTF
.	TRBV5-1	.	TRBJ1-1	TGCGCCAGCAGCTTGGCCAATATGAACACTGAAGCTTTCTTT	CASSLANMNTEAFF
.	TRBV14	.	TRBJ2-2	TGTGCCAGCAGCCAAGCTTTAGGGGCGAGCGGGGAGCTGTTTTTT	CASSQALGASGELFF
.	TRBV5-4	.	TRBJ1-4	TGTGCCAGCAGCTCGAAACAGGAGACTAATGAAAAACTGTTTTTT	CASSSKQETNEKLFF
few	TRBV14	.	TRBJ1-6	TGTGCCAGCAGCCGCCTGGGGGGATCACCCCTCCACTTT	CASSRLGGSPLHF
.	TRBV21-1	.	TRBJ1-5	TGTGCCAGCAGCCCCCCCGGGACCGAGGGGGATCAGCCCCAGCATTTT	CASSPPGTEGDQPQHF
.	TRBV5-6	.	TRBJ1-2	TGTGCCAGCAGCTTGTTTGCAGGGGAGAACTATGGCTACACCTTC	CASSLFAGENYGYTF
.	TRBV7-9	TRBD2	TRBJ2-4	TGTGCCAGCAGCTCGGAACTAGCGGGGAGGACGGACATTCAGTACTTC	CASSSELAGRTDIQYF
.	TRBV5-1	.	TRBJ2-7	TGCGCCAGCAGTCAAGCCAGAAACTACGAGCAGTACTTC	CASSQARNYEQYF
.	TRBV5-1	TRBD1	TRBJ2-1	TGCGCCAGCAGCTTCCCGGACAGGGGTGGTTTGGCTAGCGCCTACAATGAGCAGTTCTTC	CASSFPDRGGLASAYNEQFF
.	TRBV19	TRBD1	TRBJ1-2	TGTGCCAGTAGGAGTTCAGGGGGTTATTTCTATGGCTACACCTTC	CASRSSGGYFYGYTF
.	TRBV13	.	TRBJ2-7	TGTGCCAGCAGCCGCGAGAACTACGAGCAGTACTTC	CASSRENYEQYF
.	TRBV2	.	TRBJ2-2	TGTGCCAGCAGTGTGGAGCCCGGGGAGCTGTTTTTT	CASSVEPGELFF
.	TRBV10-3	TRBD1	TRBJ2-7	TGTGCCATCAAGGACAGGGAGGTCGAGCAGTACTTC	CAIKDREVEQYF
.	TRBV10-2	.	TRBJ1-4	TGCGCCAGCAGTGGAGGGGGAACTAATGAAAAACTGTTTTTT	CASSGGGTNEKLFF
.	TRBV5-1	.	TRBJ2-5	TGCGCCAGCAACTACCAAGAGACCCAGTACTTC	CASNYQETQYF
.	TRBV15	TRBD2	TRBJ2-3	TGTGCCACCAGCAGGCGGAGCGGGGGGGGCACAGATACGCAGTATTTT	CATSRRSGGGTDTQYF
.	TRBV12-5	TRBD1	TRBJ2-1	TGTGCTAGTCAGGGGGTGAAAAATGAGCAGTTCTTC	CASQGVKNEQFF
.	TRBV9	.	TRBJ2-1	TGTGCCAGCAGCGTAGAGGGTAGTTGGGATGAGCAGTTCTTC	CASSVEGSWDEQFF
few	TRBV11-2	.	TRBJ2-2	TGTGCCAGCAGCTTAGAAACCAGCATAACCGGGGAGCTGTTTTTT	CASSLETSITGELFF
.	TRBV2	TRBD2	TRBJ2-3	TGTGCCAGCGGCTCGATCGGACTAGCGACAGATACGCAGTATTTT	CASGSIGLATDTQYF
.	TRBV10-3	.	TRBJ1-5	TGTGCCATCAGTGAGTCCTGGTATAGCAATCAGCCCCAGCATTTT	CAISESWYSNQPQHF
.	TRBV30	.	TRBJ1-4	TGTGCCTGGAGTGGAAGAAACGAAAAACTGTTTTTT	CAWSGRNEKLFF
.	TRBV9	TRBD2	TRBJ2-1	TGTGCCAGCAGCGACCCACTAGCGGGGGGGAACAATGAGCAGTTCTTC	CASSDPLAGGNNEQFF
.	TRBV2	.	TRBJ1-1	TGTGCCAGCACCAGAAGGGGGACGTTGGATACTGAAGCTTTCTTT	CASTRRGTLDTEAFF
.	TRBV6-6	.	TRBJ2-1	TGTGCCAGCAGTCGGCCTTACAATGAGCAGTTCTTC	CASSRPYNEQFF
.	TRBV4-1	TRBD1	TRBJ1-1	TGCGCCAGCAGCCAAGTGGGACAGGGGGCCGCCATTTCTCGGAACACTGAAGCTTTCTTT	CASSQVGQGAAISRNTEAFF
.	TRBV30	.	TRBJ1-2	TGTGCCTGCCCGGACAGAGTCGCCTATGGCTACACCTTC	CACPDRVAYGYTF
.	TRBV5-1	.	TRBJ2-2	TGCGCCAGCAGCCCCAACCCGGGACCTACGAACACCGGGGAGCTGTTTTTT	CASSPNPGPTNTGELFF
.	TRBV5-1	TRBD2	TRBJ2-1	TGCGCCAGCAGCTTGTGGCTAGCGGAATCCTACAATGAGCAGTTCTTC	CASSLWLAESYNEQFF
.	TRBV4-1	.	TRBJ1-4	TGCGCCAGCAGCCAAGAATTATTCGGTCAGGGTAGAGAAAAACTGTTTTTT	CASSQELFGQGREKLFF
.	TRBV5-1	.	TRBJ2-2	TGCGCCAGCAGCCCCCCGACAGGCCCCGGGGAGCTGTTTTTT	CASSPPTGPGELFF
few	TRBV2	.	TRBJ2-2	TGTGCCACTATGGATAGGGGGAACACCGGGGAGCTGTTTTTT	CATMDRGNTGELFF
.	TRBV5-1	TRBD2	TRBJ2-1	TGCGCCAGCAGCACCGGACTAGCAGGGGCCAATGAGCAGTTCTTC	CASSTGLAGANEQFF
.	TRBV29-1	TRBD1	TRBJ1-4	TGCAGCGCCGTCAGGGGGAATGAAAAACTGTTTTTT	CSAVRGNEKLFF
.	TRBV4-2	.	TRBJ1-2	TGTGCCAGCAGCTACGAATTCAAAGGTGAAAGGACCTATGGCTACACCTTC	CASSYEFKGERTYGYTF
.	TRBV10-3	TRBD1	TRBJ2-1	TGTGCCATCGCCGGGACAGGGAGGGAGCAGTTCTTC	CAIAGTGREQFF
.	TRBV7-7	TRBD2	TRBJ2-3	TGTGCCAGCAGCTTGGGCGGGGGAACCACAGATACGCAGTATTTT	CASSLGGGTTDTQYF
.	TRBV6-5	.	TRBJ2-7	TGTGCCAGCAGAGCACAGGGAAAGTTCTCCTACGAGCAGTACTTC	CASRAQGKFSYEQYF
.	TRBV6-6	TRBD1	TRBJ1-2	TGTGCCTGTCGGACAGGGGGAGTTGATATCGATGGCTACACCTTC	CACRTGGVDIDGYTF
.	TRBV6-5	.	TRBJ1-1	TGTGCCAGCAGTCCGCGCCGTGTGGACACTGAAGCTTTCTTT	CASSPRRVDTEAFF
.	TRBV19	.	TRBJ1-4	TGTGCCAGTAGTAACCCTTGGACAGACAACAAGGAAAAACTGTTTTTT	CASSNPWTDNKEKLFF
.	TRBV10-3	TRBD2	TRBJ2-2	TGTGCCATCAGTGGACTAGCGGCGAACACCGGGGAGCTGTTTTTT	CAISGLAANTGELFF
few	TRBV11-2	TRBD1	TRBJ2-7	TGTGCCAGCAGCCTAAGAATGGGACAGGGCTACGAGCAGTACTTC	CASSLRMGQGYEQYF
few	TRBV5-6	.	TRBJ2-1	TGTGCCAGCAGCGGAGCAGGGGCCAACAATGAGCAGTTCTTC	CASSGAGANNEQFF
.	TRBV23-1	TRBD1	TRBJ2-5	TGCGCCAACCTAATTACAGGGGTGGTGACCCAGTACTTC	CANLITGVVTQYF
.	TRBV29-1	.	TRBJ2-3	TGCAGCGTTGACTCCACAGGCACAGATACGCAGTATTTT	CSVDSTGTDTQYF
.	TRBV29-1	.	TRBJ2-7	TGCAGCGTTGTCCCAGTCTCCTCCTACGAGCAGTACTTC	CSVVPVSSYEQYF
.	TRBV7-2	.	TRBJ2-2	TGTGCCAGCAGCTTCGGGCGGGCGCGGGAGCTGTTTTTT	CASSFGRARELFF